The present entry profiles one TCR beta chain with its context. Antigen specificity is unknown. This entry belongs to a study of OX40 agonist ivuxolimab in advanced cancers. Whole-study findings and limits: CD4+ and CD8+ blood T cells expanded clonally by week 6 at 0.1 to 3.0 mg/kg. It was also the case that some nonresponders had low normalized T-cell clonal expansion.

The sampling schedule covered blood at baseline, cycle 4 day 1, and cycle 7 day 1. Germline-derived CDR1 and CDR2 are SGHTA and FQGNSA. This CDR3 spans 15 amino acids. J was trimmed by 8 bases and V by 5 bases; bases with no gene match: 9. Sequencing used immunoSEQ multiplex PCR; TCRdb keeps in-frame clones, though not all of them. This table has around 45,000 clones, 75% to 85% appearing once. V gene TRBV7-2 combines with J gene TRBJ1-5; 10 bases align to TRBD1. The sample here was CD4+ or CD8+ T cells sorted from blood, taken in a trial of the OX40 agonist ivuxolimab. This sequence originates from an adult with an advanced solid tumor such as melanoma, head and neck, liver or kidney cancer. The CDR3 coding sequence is TGTGCCAGCAGCCGACAGGGGGCGCAAATTGAGCCCCAGCATTTT. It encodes CASSRQGAQIEPQHF.